The TCR beta chain described here comes from a study of blood T cell repertoires in COVID-19. CDR1 LGHNA and CDR2 YSLEER come from the germline V gene. V lost 0 bases and J 10 bases, leaving 15 bases between the germline ends. The CDR3 sequence is 15 residues long. In the authors' workflow: Cell counts per sample came from amplifying reference gene primers. Method: immunoSEQ multiplex PCR; TCRdb's copy keeps in-frame clones and lacks some. V and J calls plus clone size are reproduced from that table; the DNA served to infer D and trimming. Altogether roughly 160,000 clones are present, 65% to 85% being singletons, with the ten largest covering approximately 11%.

The specimen was peripheral blood. This receptor was obtained from a man in his sixties or seventies with active or convalescent COVID-19. This chain joins TRBV4-3 and TRBJ1-4; D remains ambiguous. DNA of the CDR3: TGCGCCAGCAGCCAAGATACGGCGGTCCCCGGAAAACTGTTTTTT. It translates to CASSQDTAVPGKLFF.